The T cell receptor (beta chain) under discussion was sequenced for a study of cytomegalovirus exposure and HLA in healthy donors. The PCR employed 60 Vbeta primers together with 13 Jbeta primers. Sequencing used immunoSEQ multiplex PCR; TCRdb keeps in-frame clones, though not all of them. The table records approximately 280,000 clones, roughly 90% of them present only once. Trimming cost V 0 bases and J 7 bases; bases outside gene matches: 16. This CDR3 has 19 residues. Germline CDR1 is MNHEY and CDR2 is SMNVEV (reference sequence). The sample comprised PBMCs. The chain combines TRBV27 with TRBJ1-2, with 11 bases aligning to TRBD1. The sequence came from a woman between 18 and 30 years old in good health and CMV-seronegative. The chain's CDR3 is CASSLSPIPGQGAGGGYTF. The DNA for the CDR3 is TGTGCCAGCAGTTTATCTCCAATCCCCGGACAGGGGGCCGGGGGTGGCTACACCTTC.